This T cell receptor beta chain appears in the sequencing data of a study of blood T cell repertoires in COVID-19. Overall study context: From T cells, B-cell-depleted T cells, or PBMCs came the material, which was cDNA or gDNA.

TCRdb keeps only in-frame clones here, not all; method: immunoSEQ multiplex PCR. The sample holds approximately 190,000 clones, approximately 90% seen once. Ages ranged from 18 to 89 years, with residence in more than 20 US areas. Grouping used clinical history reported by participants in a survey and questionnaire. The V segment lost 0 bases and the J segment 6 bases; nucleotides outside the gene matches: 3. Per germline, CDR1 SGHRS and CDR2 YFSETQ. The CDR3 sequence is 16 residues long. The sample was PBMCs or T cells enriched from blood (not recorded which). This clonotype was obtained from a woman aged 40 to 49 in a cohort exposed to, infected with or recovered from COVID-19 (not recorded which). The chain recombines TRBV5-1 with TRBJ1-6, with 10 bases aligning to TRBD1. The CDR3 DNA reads TGCGCCAGCAGCTTGGGGACAGGGGGAGCTAATTCACCCCTCCACTTT. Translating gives CASSLGTGGANSPLHF.